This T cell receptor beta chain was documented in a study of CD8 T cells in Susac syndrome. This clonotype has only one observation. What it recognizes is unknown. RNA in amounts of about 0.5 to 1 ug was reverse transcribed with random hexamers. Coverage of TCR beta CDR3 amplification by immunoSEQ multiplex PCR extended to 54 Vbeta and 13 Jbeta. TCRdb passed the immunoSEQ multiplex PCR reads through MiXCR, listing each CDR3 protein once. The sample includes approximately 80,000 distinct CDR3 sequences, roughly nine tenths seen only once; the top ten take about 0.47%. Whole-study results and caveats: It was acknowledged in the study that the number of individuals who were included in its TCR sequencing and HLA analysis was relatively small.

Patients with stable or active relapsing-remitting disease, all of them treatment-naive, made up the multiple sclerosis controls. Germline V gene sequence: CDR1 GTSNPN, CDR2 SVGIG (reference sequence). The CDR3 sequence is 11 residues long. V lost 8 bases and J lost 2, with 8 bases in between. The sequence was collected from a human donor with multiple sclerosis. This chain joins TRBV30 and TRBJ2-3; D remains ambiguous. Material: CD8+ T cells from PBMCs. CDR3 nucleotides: TGTGCCGGGTGCGACACAGATACGCAGTATTTT. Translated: CAGCDTDTQYF.